The T cell receptor beta chain described here comes from a study of Graves' ophthalmopathy and Graves' hyperthyroidism. Overall study results and limits: Blood also carried most expanded thyroid clonotypes exceeding 0.001 frequency.

This clonotype has a single count. Antigen: not known. No conserved phenylalanine or tryptophan is present at the end of the CDR3, so a read error is the likely explanation. Per the germline V gene, CDR1 is SEHNR and CDR2 is FQNEAQ (reference sequence). The CDR3 is 14 residues long. RNA transcripts provided the template for amplifying TCR beta CDR3 regions. HTBI primers served in a first-round RT-PCR, which a second-round multiplex PCR followed. TCRdb analysed the multiplex PCR reads with MiXCR anew, one entry per CDR3 protein. The sample carries fewer than 70,000 distinct CDR3 sequences, less than 55% recorded once.

This chain links TRBV7-9 with TRBJ2-5; TRBD2 matches 10 bases. The sequence was collected from an adult woman with Graves' ophthalmopathy. Input material: peripheral blood. In DNA form, the CDR3 reads TGTGACAGCAGCTTAGCGGGGGGCGCGGAGACCCAGTACTGC. Protein sequence: CDSSLAGGAETQYC.